These 18 T cell receptor beta chains came from one sample sequenced in a study of cytomegalovirus exposure and HLA in healthy donors. PCR used 60 Vbeta primers and 13 Jbeta primers. TCRdb's table, derived via immunoSEQ multiplex PCR, lists solely in-frame clones and lacks some. The repertoire holds roughly 170,000 clones, with around 80% as singletons. The specimen sequenced was PBMCs. These receptors were taken from a man aged 18 to 29 in good health and CMV-seronegative.

The chain links TRBV5-4 to TRBJ2-7; D is perhaps TRBD2 (6 bases). Germline V CDR1 and CDR2: SGHNT, YYREEE (reference sequence). Trimming took off 0 bases at V and 6 bases at J, with 7 bases between the two ends. There are 12 residues in the CDR3. As DNA, the CDR3 is TGTGCCAGCAGCTTGGTGGGGGGCGAGCAGTACTTC. Translated, it gives CASSLVGGEQYF.

This clone was detected only a few times. The gene calls are TRBV10-3 and TRBJ1-1, with D tentatively TRBD1 (6 bases). The CDR3 has 13 amino acids. Germline V gene sequence: CDR1 ENHRY, CDR2 SYGVKD. The ends were cut back, 8 bases at V and 2 bases at J, with 12 bases in the middle. The CDR3 loop reads CAISGAENTEAFF. The CDR3 DNA reads as TGTGCCATCTCAGGGGCCGAAAACACTGAAGCTTTCTTT.

This chain connects TRBV27 to TRBJ2-7, with 8 bases fitting TRBD1. V lost 5 bases, J lost 8 bases, and 11 bases stayed unmatched. The CDR3 is made up of 14 amino acids. CDR1 and CDR2 (germline): MNHEY, SMNVEV (reference sequence). CDR3 residues: CASSPGTGSTKQYF. CDR3 coding DNA: TGTGCCAGCAGTCCCGGGACAGGATCTACGAAGCAGTACTTC.

V and J are TRBV25-1 and TRBJ2-3; D gene ambiguous. The germline V gene encodes CDR1 MGHDK and CDR2 SYGVNS. CDR3 size: 17 residues. V gave up 1 base and J gave up 0 bases, with 14 bases separating them. CDR3 nucleotide sequence: TGTGCCAGCAGTGAATCCTACCGCGGTCCTAGCACAGATACGCAGTATTTT. Amino acid sequence: CASSESYRGPSTDTQYF.

CDR3 sequence: CASSYYTQETQYF. In DNA form, the CDR3 reads TGTGCCAGCAGTTACTACACGCAAGAGACCCAGTACTTC. J is TRBJ2-5 and V is TRBV6-5; D unresolved. CDR1 and CDR2 (germline): MNHEY, SVGAGI. The CDR3 length is 13 residues. Trimming pared 1 base from V and 2 bases from J, leaving 5 bases between.

V usage is TRBV27 and J usage is TRBJ2-1; D is uncertain. V gave up 4 bases and J gave up 1 base, with 8 bases separating them. The germline V gene has CDR1 MNHEY and CDR2 SMNVEV (reference sequence). The CDR3 extends over 14 amino acids. The CDR3 here is CASSSRESYNEQFF. The CDR3 coding sequence is TGTGCCAGCAGTTCAAGAGAGTCCTACAATGAGCAGTTCTTC.

The chain combines TRBV28 with TRBJ1-2; no definite D call. V was cut by 5 bases and J by 1 base, with 8 bases left in between. Per the germline V gene, CDR1 is MDHEN and CDR2 is SYDVKM. This CDR3 comprises 13 residues. CDR3: CASSREFNYGYTF. The CDR3, as DNA: TGTGCCAGCAGTCGAGAGTTTAACTATGGCTACACCTTC.

The V and J genes are TRBV5-6 and TRBJ2-2; D may be TRBD2 (5 bases). The germline CDR1 and CDR2 sequences are SGHDT and YYEEEE. This CDR3 has 16 residues. V lost 2 bases and J 3 bases, leaving 14 bases between the germline ends. The CDR3 DNA is TGTGCCAGCAGCTTCGGGGTCCGGACGGACACCGGGGAGCTGTTTTTT. Amino acid sequence: CASSFGVRTDTGELFF.

This clone was counted a single time. The junction does not match germline at one end; this may be a read error. The gene calls are TRBV7-9 and TRBJ1-4; a possible D gene is TRBD1 (5 bases). The germline gives CDR1 SEHNR, CDR2 FQNEAQ (reference sequence). The CDR3 runs 12 residues. The chain's CDR3 is CSSRVGTEKLFF. CDR3 DNA: TGTTCCAGCAGGGTTGGTACAGAAAAACTGTTTTTT. Full variable domain (outside the CDR3, taken from reference TRBV7-9 and TRBJ1-4): DTGVSQNPRHKITKRGQNVTFRCDPISEHNRLYWYRQTLGQGPEFLTYFQNEAQLEKSRLLSDRFSAERPKGSFSTLEIQRTEQGDSAMYLCSSRVGTEKLFFGSGTQLSVL.

The chain has TRBV6-4 and TRBJ1-1; D is possibly TRBD1 (6 bases). This CDR3 contains 15 residues. V shed 2 bases and J shed 4 bases, with 14 bases lying between them. In germline, CDR1 is MRHNA, CDR2 SNTAGT. CDR3 loop: CASSDLQGKRTEAFF. The CDR3 nucleotides read TGTGCCAGCAGTGACCTCCAGGGGAAGCGCACTGAAGCTTTCTTT.

The chain combines TRBV18 with TRBJ2-1, with D perhaps TRBD2 (7 bases). Trimming cost V 0 bases and J 2 bases, with 11 bases left between them. The CDR3 totals 16 residues. CDR1 and CDR2 (germline): KGHSH, LQKENI. The CDR3 DNA reads TGTGCCAGCTCACCACCAGGGGGGGGTCCCTACAATGAGCAGTTCTTC. This gives the protein CASSPPGGGPYNEQFF. The whole variable domain, remainder taken from reference TRBV18 and TRBJ2-1, is NAGVMQNPRHLVRRRGQEARLRCSPMKGHSHVYWYRQLPEEGLKFMVYLQKENIIDESGMPKERFSAEFPKEGPSILRIQQVVRGDSAAYFCASSPPGGGPYNEQFFGPGTRLTVL.

The chain has TRBV4-3 and TRBJ2-7; 7 bases map to TRBD2. Germline V gene lookup returns CDR1 LGHNA and CDR2 YSLEER. This CDR3 is built from 17 residues. Losses at the gene ends were 0 bases for V and 5 bases for J; bases not matched to a gene: 13. The CDR3 sequence is CASSQDLLTAGTNEQYF. For the CDR3, the DNA is TGCGCCAGCAGCCAAGATCTTCTGACGGCTGGGACTAACGAGCAGTACTTC.

The chain combines TRBV4-3 with TRBJ2-3; tentatively, D is TRBD1 (5 bases). This CDR3 has 16 residues. Trimming stripped 0 bases from V and 4 bases from J, with 14 bases between. Germline V gene sequence: CDR1 LGHNA, CDR2 YSLEER. CDR3 sequence reads: CASSQDQGIPPDTQYF. The CDR3, as DNA: TGCGCCAGCAGCCAAGATCAGGGAATCCCCCCAGATACGCAGTATTTT.

This clone was recorded a few times. V is TRBV6-1 and J is TRBJ2-7; D is unresolved. V lost 7 bases and J lost 0, with 13 bases in between. There are 14 residues in the CDR3. Germline CDR1 MNHNS, CDR2 SASEGT. This CDR3 reads CASIPRVGSYEQYF. The CDR3 nucleotides are TGTGCCAGCATCCCCCGGGTAGGCTCCTACGAGCAGTACTTC.

CDR3 sequence (DNA): TGTGCCACCAGCAGAGGGGGTAGCGGGAGCGGAGACAATGAGCAGTTCTTC. This translates into CATSRGGSGSGDNEQFF. This chain connects TRBV15 to TRBJ2-1; 9 bases fit TRBD2. This CDR3 has 17 amino acids. After removal of 1 base from V and 5 bases from J, the junction contained 9 bases not matched to a gene. The germline V gene encodes CDR1 LNHNV and CDR2 YYDKDF (reference sequence).

The genes are TRBV28 and TRBJ1-4, with a weak D call TRBD1 (5 bases). Deletions cut 6 bases from V and 7 bases from J, with 15 bases between. The CDR3 has 14 amino acids. The germline gives CDR1 MDHEN, CDR2 SYDVKM. The chain's CDR3 is CASSPDSGGEKLFF. For the CDR3, the DNA is TGTGCCAGCAGCCCGGACTCGGGGGGTGAAAAACTGTTTTTT.

This chain connects TRBV5-1 to TRBJ2-1; 13 bases are a match to TRBD2. V lost 4 bases and J lost 7; bases outside the gene matches: 8. Germline V gene lookup returns CDR1 SGHRS and CDR2 YFSETQ. The CDR3 runs 16 residues. The CDR3 here is CASSPRTSGGRNEQFF. CDR3 bases: TGCGCCAGCAGCCCTAGGACTAGCGGGGGCCGAAATGAGCAGTTCTTC.

This chain uses TRBV6-6 with TRBJ1-4; the D gene is possibly TRBD1 (5 bases). This CDR3 comprises 14 residues. V was trimmed by 7 bases and J by 7 bases, leaving 16 bases between them. The germline V gene encodes CDR1 MNHNY and CDR2 SVGAGI (reference sequence). This CDR3 is CASTLGGGGEKLFF. DNA of the CDR3: TGTGCCAGCACCCTCGGGGGAGGAGGTGAAAAACTGTTTTTT.